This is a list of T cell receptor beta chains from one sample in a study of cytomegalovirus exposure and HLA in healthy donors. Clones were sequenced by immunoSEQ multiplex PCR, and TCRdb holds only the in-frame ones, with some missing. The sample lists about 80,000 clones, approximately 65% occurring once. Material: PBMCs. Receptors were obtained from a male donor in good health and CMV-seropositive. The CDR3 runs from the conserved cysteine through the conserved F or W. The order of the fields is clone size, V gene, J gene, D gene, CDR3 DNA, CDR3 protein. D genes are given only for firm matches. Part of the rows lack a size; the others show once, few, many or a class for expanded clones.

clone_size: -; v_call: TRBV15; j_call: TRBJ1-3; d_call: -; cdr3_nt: TGTGCCACCAGCAGAGATCGTGGGCCTGGAAACACCATATATTTT; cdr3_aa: CATSRDRGPGNTIYF
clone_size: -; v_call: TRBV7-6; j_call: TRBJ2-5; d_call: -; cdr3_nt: TGTGCCAGCAGCTTAGATGGGGTAGGGGGAGAGACCCAGTACTTC; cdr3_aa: CASSLDGVGGETQYF
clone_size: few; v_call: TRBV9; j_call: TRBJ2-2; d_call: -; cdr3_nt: TGTGCCAGCAGCGCCAGACAGGGCGGGGCCGGGGAGCTGTTTTTT; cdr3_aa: CASSARQGGAGELFF
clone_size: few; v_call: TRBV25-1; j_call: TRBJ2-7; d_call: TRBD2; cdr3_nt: TGTGCCAGCATGGGGGGGTCTTGGGGCTCCGAGCAGTACTTC; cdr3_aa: CASMGGSWGSEQYF
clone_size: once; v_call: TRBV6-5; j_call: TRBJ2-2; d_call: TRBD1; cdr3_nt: TGTGCCAGCAGTTACTCCCGGACAGGGAACACCGGGGAGCTGTTTTTT; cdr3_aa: CASSYSRTGNTGELFF
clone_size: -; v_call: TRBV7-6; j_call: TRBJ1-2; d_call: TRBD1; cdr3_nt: TGTGCCAGCAGCCCCGGGACAGGGTCTGGCTACACCTTC; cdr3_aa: CASSPGTGSGYTF
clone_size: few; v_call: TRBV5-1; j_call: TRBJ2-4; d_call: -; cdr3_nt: TGCGCCAGCAGCTTTGGTGGGCAGATCGGAAACATTCAGTACTTC; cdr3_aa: CASSFGGQIGNIQYF
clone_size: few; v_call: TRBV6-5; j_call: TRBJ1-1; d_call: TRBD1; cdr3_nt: TGTGCCAGCAGTTATGGACAGGGAGGTCGGTCTTTCTTT; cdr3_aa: CASSYGQGGRSFF
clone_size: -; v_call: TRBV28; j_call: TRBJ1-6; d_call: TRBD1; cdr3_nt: TGTGCCAGCAGTCCGGGACAGGGCAATTCACCCCTCCACTTT; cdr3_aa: CASSPGQGNSPLHF
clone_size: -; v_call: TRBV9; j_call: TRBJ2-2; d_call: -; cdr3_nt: TGTGCCAGCAGCTGGGGGACTTCGAACACCGGGGAGCTGTTTTTT; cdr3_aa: CASSWGTSNTGELFF
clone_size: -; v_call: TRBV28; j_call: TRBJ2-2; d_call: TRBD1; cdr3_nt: TGTGCCAGCAGCTACAGGGGGCTGAGCACCGGGGAGCTGTTTTTT; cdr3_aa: CASSYRGLSTGELFF
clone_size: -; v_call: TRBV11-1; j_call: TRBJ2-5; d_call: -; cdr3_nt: TGTGCCAGCAGCCATGAAACATTACAAGAGACCCAGTACTTC; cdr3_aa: CASSHETLQETQYF
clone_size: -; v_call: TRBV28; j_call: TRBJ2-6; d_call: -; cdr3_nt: TGTGCCAGCCTGGGGAGAACTGGGGCCAACGTCCTGACTTTC; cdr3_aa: CASLGRTGANVLTF
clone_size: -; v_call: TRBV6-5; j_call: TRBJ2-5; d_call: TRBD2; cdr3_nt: TGTGCCAGCAGTTGGGATGGTGGGGGGGAAAAGACCCAGTACTTC; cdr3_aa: CASSWDGGGEKTQYF
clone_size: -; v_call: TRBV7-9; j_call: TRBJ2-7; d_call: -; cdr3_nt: TGTGCCAGCAGCTTAAGTACAGGCAACTACGAGCAGTACTTC; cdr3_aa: CASSLSTGNYEQYF
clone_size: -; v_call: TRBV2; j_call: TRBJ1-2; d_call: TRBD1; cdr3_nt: TGTGCCAGCAGTGGACAGGGGAGGGGTGACTACACCTTC; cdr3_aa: CASSGQGRGDYTF
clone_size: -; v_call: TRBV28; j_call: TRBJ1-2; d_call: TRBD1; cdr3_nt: TGTGCCAGCAGTTTGGCCCAGGGGGTTAACTATGGCTACACCTTC; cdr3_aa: CASSLAQGVNYGYTF